The 3 T cell receptor beta chains below all came from one sample that was sequenced in a study of neurological immune-mediated disorders. As to time point: technical triplicate 1. TCRdb fed the 5' RACE reads into MiXCR, producing one record per CDR3 protein. The data contain 30,000 to 40,000 distinct CDR3 sequences, over 8.5% of them seen just once; the ten biggest clones take up around 3.9%. Sequencing was carried out using PBMCs. The receptor source for this set is a man in his 60s with HTLV-1-associated myelopathy (HAM/TSP).

On this clonotype: A much bigger clone sits one base away, suggesting this may be a read error. V is TRBV2 and J is TRBJ2-5; 7 bases agree with TRBD1. Germline V gives CDR1 SNHLY, CDR2 FYNNEI. The CDR3 sequence is 12 residues long. The CDR3 region is CAIDRAQETPYF. The DNA for the CDR3 is TGTGCCATCGACAGGGCGCAAGAGACCCCGTACTTC.

J is TRBJ2-7 and V is TRBV7-9, with a weak D call TRBD1 (5 bases). The germline gives CDR1 SEHNR, CDR2 FQNEAQ (reference sequence). The CDR3 is 13 amino acids. V was clipped by 5 bases and J by 3 bases, with 11 bases between them. CDR3 region: CASSPRQNYEQYF. The CDR3 DNA follows: TGTGCCAGCAGCCCCAGACAGAACTACGAGCAGTACTTC.

This clonotype was counted at least ten times. The genes are TRBV7-3 and TRBJ2-3; TRBD1 is a possible D gene (6 bases). The CDR3 totals 15 residues. The V end was cut by 1 base, the J end by 3 bases, with 11 bases between. Germline lookup yields CDR1 SGHTA and CDR2 FQGTGA. The CDR3 protein is CASSLSSGATDTQYF. In nucleotides, the CDR3 is TGTGCCAGCAGCTTAAGTTCAGGGGCAACAGATACGCAGTATTTT.